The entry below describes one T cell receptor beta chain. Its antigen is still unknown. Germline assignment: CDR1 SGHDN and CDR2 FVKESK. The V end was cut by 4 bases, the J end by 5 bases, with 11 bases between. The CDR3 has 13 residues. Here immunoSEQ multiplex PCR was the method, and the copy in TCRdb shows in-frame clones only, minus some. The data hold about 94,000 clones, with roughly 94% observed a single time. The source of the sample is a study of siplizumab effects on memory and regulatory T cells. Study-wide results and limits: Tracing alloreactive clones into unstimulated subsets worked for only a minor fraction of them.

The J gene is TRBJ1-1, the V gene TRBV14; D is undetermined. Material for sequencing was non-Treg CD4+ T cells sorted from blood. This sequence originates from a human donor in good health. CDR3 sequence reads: CASSLQPGTEAFF. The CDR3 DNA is TGTGCCAGCAGCCTACAGCCAGGAACTGAAGCTTTCTTT. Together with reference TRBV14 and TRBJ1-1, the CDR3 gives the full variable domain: EAGVTQFPSHSVIEKGQTVTLRCDPISGHDNLYWYRRVMGKEIKFLLHFVKESKQDESGMPNNRFLAERTGGTYSTLKVQPAELEDSGVYFCASSLQPGTEAFFGQGTRLTVV.